Each of the 15 T cell receptor beta chains below was sequenced from the same sample in a study of blood T cell repertoires in COVID-19. Only in-frame clones appear in the TCRdb table, and some are missing; sequencing was by immunoSEQ multiplex PCR. This table has about 210,000 clones, around 89% appearing once. Sequences were obtained from PBMCs or T cells enriched from blood (not recorded which). The receptors here all came from a man aged 30-40 years who had recovered from COVID-19.

V gene TRBV6-2 or TRBV6-3 combines with J gene TRBJ2-3; D call uncertain. Germline assignment: CDR1 MNHEY and CDR2 SVGEGT. The germline V and J ends were trimmed by 2 bases and 2 bases, with 14 bases remaining between them. The CDR3 runs 16 residues. In DNA, the CDR3 is TGTGCCAGCAGTTACGGTCCGCGGAGACCCACAGATACGCAGTATTTT. Amino acid sequence: CASSYGPRRPTDTQYF.

The chain is built from TRBV12-3 or TRBV12-4 and TRBJ1-2; 7 positions agree with TRBD1. This CDR3 is built from 13 residues. After removal of 6 bases from V and 4 bases from J, the junction contained 5 bases not matched to a gene. This CDR3 reads CASSQGQTYGYTF. CDR3 DNA: TGTGCCAGCAGCCAGGGACAGACCTATGGCTACACCTTC.

The chain carries TRBV5-1 and TRBJ2-5, with 8 bases matching TRBD1. Germline-derived CDR1 and CDR2 are SGHRS and YFSETQ. V shed 0 bases, J shed 6 bases, and the junction held 16 bases outside the gene matches. The CDR3 is 18 residues long. In DNA form, the CDR3 reads TGCGCCAGCAGCTTGGCCCAAATTACCGGGACAGGAGGGAAGACCCAGTACTTC. It codes for CASSLAQITGTGGKTQYF.

The table lists this clone with a few counts. The chain uses TRBV28 and TRBJ1-1, with 9 bases fitting TRBD1. V trimming: 5 bases; J trimming: 5 bases; junction bases outside the gene matches: 3. Germline-derived CDR1 and CDR2 are MDHEN and SYDVKM. There are 13 residues in the CDR3. The CDR3 loop reads CASSGTGRTEAFF. CDR3 sequence (DNA): TGTGCCAGCAGTGGGACAGGGAGGACTGAAGCTTTCTTT.

The chain uses TRBV11-2 and TRBJ2-7; 10 nucleotides line up with TRBD2. The CDR3 spans 13 residues. Germline assignment: CDR1 SGHAT and CDR2 FQNNGV. The V and J ends lost 7 bases and 4 bases, in that order; junction bases with no gene match: 4. The CDR3 sequence is CASTVAGGYEQYF. CDR3 nucleotides: TGTGCCAGCACCGTAGCGGGAGGATACGAGCAGTACTTC.

The chain employs TRBV30 and TRBJ1-4; D perhaps matches TRBD1 (5 bases). V shed 0 bases and J shed 4 bases, with 9 bases lying between them. Germline V gene data show CDR1 as GTSNPN and CDR2 as SVGIG (reference sequence). This CDR3 spans 14 amino acids. For the CDR3, the DNA is TGTGCCTGGAGTGTTGGGGGGATTAATGAAAAACTGTTTTTT. Protein product: CAWSVGGINEKLFF.

This chain uses TRBV10-1 with TRBJ2-3; D uncertain. Germline CDR1 reads WNHNN; CDR2 reads SYGVQD (reference sequence). V was shortened by 4 bases and J by 2 bases, with 16 bases between the two germline ends. CDR3 length equals 16 residues. The CDR3 nucleotides read TGCGCCAGCAGTGTGTCGGGCAGGATTGACACAGATACGCAGTATTTT. Protein: CASSVSGRIDTDTQYF.

At least ten counts were recorded for this clone. This sequence joins TRBV6-2 or TRBV6-3 and TRBJ2-5, with 12 bases aligning to TRBD2. This CDR3 spans 15 amino acids. Trimming at V came to 2 bases and at J to 2 bases, leaving 0 bases not matched to a gene. Germline CDR1 reads MNHEY; CDR2 reads SVGEGT. The CDR3 coding sequence is TGTGCCAGCAGTTACACTAGCGGGGGGCAAGAGACCCAGTACTTC. Amino acids: CASSYTSGGQETQYF.

This chain joins TRBV12-3 or TRBV12-4 and TRBJ2-1; TRBD2 might be the D (6 bases). V was cut by 4 bases and J by 7 bases, with 8 bases left in between. This CDR3 region has 12 residues. The CDR3 DNA reads as TGTGCCAGCAGTTGGGGGAGGAATGAGCAGTTCTTC. Its protein is CASSWGRNEQFF.

The chain combines TRBV2 with TRBJ2-3, with D maybe TRBD2 (5 bases). The V end was cut by 0 bases, the J end by 6 bases, with 22 bases between. CDR3 length: 18 residues. Germline-derived CDR1 and CDR2 are SNHLY and FYNNEI. The CDR3 DNA reads TGTGCCAGCAGTGAAGCGCGGTCATTGGGGAGAGTTATGGATACGCAGTATTTT. It codes for CASSEARSLGRVMDTQYF.

The chain is built from TRBV13 and TRBJ1-1; 7 nucleotides agree with TRBD1. Trimming removed 0 bases from V and 5 bases from J; junction bases left unmatched: 0. Germline assignment: CDR1 PRHDT and CDR2 FYEKMQ (reference sequence). The CDR3 sequence is 13 residues long. The CDR3 reads CASSLGGQTEAFF. The CDR3 DNA is TGTGCCAGCAGCTTAGGGGGACAGACTGAAGCTTTCTTT.

This chain joins TRBV5-4 and TRBJ2-1, with 12 positions matching TRBD2. CDR3 size: 15 residues. V lost 2 bases and J lost 7; bases outside the gene matches: 4. Germline V gene data show CDR1 as SGHNT and CDR2 as YYREEE (reference sequence). Written as DNA, the CDR3 is TGTGCCAGCAGCTTCCTAGCGGGGGGGCTTAATGAGCAGTTCTTC. Its translation: CASSFLAGGLNEQFF.

The V gene is TRBV5-1, the J gene TRBJ2-1; 8 bases match TRBD2. CDR1 is SGHRS and CDR2 is YFSETQ in the germline V gene. CDR3 size: 15 residues. The J segment lost 2 bases and the V segment lost 4 bases, leaving 5 bases of the junction unmatched. The CDR3: CASSPTSGPYNEQFF. The CDR3 DNA sequence: TGCGCCAGCAGCCCAACTAGCGGCCCCTACAATGAGCAGTTCTTC.

The chain has TRBV9 and TRBJ2-7; 9 bases match TRBD2. The CDR3 contains 16 residues. The germline CDR1 and CDR2 sequences are SGDLS and YYNGEE. Unmatched junction bases numbered 11, after V lost 4 bases and J lost 3 bases. The chain's CDR3 is CASSPTWASGIYEQYF. The CDR3 DNA reads TGTGCCAGCAGCCCCACATGGGCTAGCGGGATCTACGAGCAGTACTTC.

This chain connects TRBV27 to TRBJ2-1; 8 positions agree with TRBD2. J gave up 6 bases and V 6 bases, and 4 bases lay outside the gene matches. This CDR3 has 13 amino acids. Germline V gene lookup returns CDR1 MNHEY and CDR2 SMNVEV (reference sequence). Here the CDR3 reads CASRPSGSNEQFF. DNA for the CDR3: TGTGCCAGCAGACCAAGCGGGAGCAATGAGCAGTTCTTC.